The source of this T cell receptor beta chain is a study of graft-versus-host responses after intestinal transplantation. For the study at large: Grafts were multivisceral, liver-intestinal, or isolated intestinal.

CDR3 length equals 14 residues. Trimming shortened V by 1 base and J by 0 bases, and 7 bases separated the two germline ends. Germline V gene data show CDR1 as SGHDN and CDR2 as FVKESK. Clones were sequenced by immunoSEQ multiplex PCR, and TCRdb holds only the in-frame ones, with some missing. The sample consists of 100,000 to 120,000 clones, 80% to 95% of them appearing once. General study points: After transplant, early declines in HvG clones were associated with peak levels of circulating GvH clones.

With respect to this clone: What it recognizes is unknown.

The sample in question was unstimulated CD8+ T cells sorted from spleen or lymph node cells, obtained before intestinal transplant. The rearrangement joins TRBV14 to TRBJ2-7; D is unresolved. This clonotype was obtained from a human donor who received an intestinal transplant. This chain's CDR3 is CASSQVSSSYEQYF. The CDR3, as DNA: TGTGCCAGCAGCCAAGTTTCGAGCTCCTACGAGCAGTACTTC.